Below, one TCR beta chain is given with its context. What it binds is unknown. Profiling relied on immunoSEQ multiplex PCR, and the TCRdb table lists in-frame clones only, not all of them. The sample includes roughly 100,000 clones, around 81% of them seen just once. This specimen comes from a study of Ad26.COV2.S vaccination and SARS-CoV-2 variants. General study results and limits: Non-spike TCR breadth was similar in vaccine and placebo recipients.

This CDR3 has 13 amino acids. Trimming removed 3 bases from V and 9 bases from J, with 12 bases in between. Material: peripheral blood, obtained after recovery from COVID-19. This TCR came from a human donor who had recovered from COVID-19. The chain has TRBV12-3 or TRBV12-4 and TRBJ2-1; the D gene could be TRBD1 or TRBD2 (6 bases each). CDR3 sequence (DNA): TGTGCCAGCAGTTTGAGGGGGGCCGGTGAGCAGTTCTTC. Its protein product is CASSLRGAGEQFF.